Below, 6 T cell receptor beta chains from the same sample are listed, as sequenced in a study of blood T cell repertoires in COVID-19. Produced via immunoSEQ multiplex PCR; TCRdb's table is partial and in-frame only. The sample records over 70,000 clones, around 89% being singletons. Sequencing used peripheral blood. These receptors all stem from an elderly woman with acute or convalescent COVID-19.

The V gene is TRBV7-2, the J gene TRBJ2-2, with TRBD1 as a possible D gene (6 bases). The germline V and J ends were trimmed by 4 bases and 7 bases, with 16 bases remaining between them. This CDR3 contains 15 residues. Germline-derived CDR1 and CDR2 are SGHTA and FQGNSA. The CDR3 DNA reads TGTGCCAGCAGCTCCCGGGACATGGATGTCGGGGAGCTGTTTTTT. Translated: CASSSRDMDVGELFF.

The chain has TRBV4-3 and TRBJ2-5, with TRBD2 matching 15 bases. Germline CDR1 is LGHNA and CDR2 is YSLEER. The CDR3 contains 17 residues. The V gene end was trimmed by 1 base and the J gene end by 7 bases; junction bases not matched to a gene: 7. CDR3 region: CASSQGTSGGAGGTQYF. The CDR3 DNA sequence: TGCGCCAGCAGCCAAGGGACTAGCGGGGGGGCTGGGGGGACCCAGTACTTC.

The V and J genes are TRBV5-1 and TRBJ1-2; 9 bases agree with TRBD1. The CDR3 length is 14 residues. Germline V gives CDR1 SGHRS, CDR2 YFSETQ. V dropped 3 bases and J dropped 1; count of bases not matched to a gene: 1. CDR3: CASSSDRGNYGYTF. CDR3 bases: TGCGCCAGCAGCTCGGACAGGGGTAACTATGGCTACACCTTC.

The rearrangement links TRBV9 to TRBJ1-1, with D maybe TRBD1 (6 bases). The germline V gene encodes CDR1 SGDLS and CDR2 YYNGEE. The CDR3 covers 14 residues. Trimming took off 4 bases at V and 6 bases at J, with 16 bases between the two ends. The CDR3 sequence: CASSLSQRGSEAFF. DNA of the CDR3: TGTGCCAGCAGCCTCTCGCAAAGGGGGTCTGAAGCTTTCTTT.

The rearrangement links TRBV3-1 (or the pseudogene TRBV3-2) to TRBJ2-1; D remains ambiguous. The ends were cut back, 1 base at V and 2 bases at J, with 9 bases in the middle. CDR3 length equals 15 residues. Germline CDR1 and CDR2: LGHDT and YNNKEL (reference sequence). CDR3: CASSQGPGPYNEQFF. In DNA, the CDR3 is TGTGCCAGCAGCCAAGGTCCAGGCCCCTACAATGAGCAGTTCTTC.

In this sample, this clone turned up a few times. The V gene is TRBV4-3, the J gene TRBJ2-1; TRBD1 matches 7 bases. V shed 3 bases and J 4 bases; nucleotides not matched to a gene: 9. The CDR3 has 16 residues. Looked up from germline, CDR1 is LGHNA and CDR2 is YSLEER. The CDR3 loop is CASSHQGQRSYNEQFF. The CDR3 nucleotides are TGCGCCAGCAGCCATCAGGGACAGAGAAGTTACAATGAGCAGTTCTTC.